This passage covers 12 T cell receptor beta chains from one sample sequenced in a study of cytomegalovirus exposure and HLA in healthy donors. The PCR contained 60 Vbeta and 13 Jbeta primers. Profiled with immunoSEQ multiplex PCR; TCRdb holds only in-frame clones, not every one. The sample records around 170,000 clones, approximately 80% being singletons. The sequencing input was PBMCs. The receptor source for this set is a man aged 18-30 years in good health and CMV-seronegative.

The chain combines TRBV25-1 with TRBJ2-2; D gene unclear. Germline CDR1 and CDR2: MGHDK and SYGVNS. The CDR3 sequence is 14 residues long. V shed 5 bases and J shed 3 bases, with 10 bases lying between them. CDR3 nucleotides: TGTGCCAGCAGTCCTCTAGATTACACCGGGGAGCTGTTTTTT. Encoded protein: CASSPLDYTGELFF. Using reference TRBV25-1 and TRBJ2-2 for the parts outside the CDR3, the full variable domain is EADIYQTPRYLVIGTGKKITLECSQTMGHDKMYWYQQDPGMELHLIHYSYGVNSTEKGDLSSESTVSRIRTEHFPLTLESARPSHTSQYLCASSPLDYTGELFFGEGSRLTVL.

This chain's CDR3 is CASSQRGRTDTQYF. CDR3 coding DNA: TGTGCCAGCAGCCAACGAGGCCGCACAGATACGCAGTATTTT. This chain connects TRBV14 to TRBJ2-3; no firm D call. Trimming left V 2 bases short and J 1 base short, with 7 bases between. CDR1 and CDR2 (germline): SGHDN, FVKESK. The CDR3 is made up of 14 amino acids.

The table lists this clone with a few counts. The junction departs from the called germline gene at one end, perhaps through a read error. CDR3 in amino acids: CASSLGTDSNQPQHF. The CDR3 region has the DNA TGTGCCAGCAGCCTCGGGACAGATAGCAATCAGCCCCAGCATTTT. The rearrangement uses TRBV4-1 and TRBJ1-5, with 7 bases identical to TRBD1. The CDR3 spans 15 residues. Per the germline V gene, CDR1 is MGHRA and CDR2 is YSYEKL.

The chain recombines TRBV7-3 with TRBJ2-1; 7 bases line up with TRBD2. V shed 1 base and J 3 bases; nucleotides not matched to a gene: 3. From germline, CDR1 is SGHTA and CDR2 FQGTGA. The CDR3 runs to 15 residues. The CDR3 region has the DNA TGTGCCAGCAGCTTAAGGGGCGGGGGCTACAATGAGCAGTTCTTC. Translating gives CASSLRGGGYNEQFF.

This rearrangement joins TRBV2 to TRBJ2-7; D not resolved. Germline CDR1 SNHLY, CDR2 FYNNEI. The CDR3 has 13 residues. Trimming cost V 4 bases and J 3 bases, with 10 bases left between them. CDR3 in DNA: TGTGCCAGCAGTGCCTCGTTAAACTACGAGCAGTACTTC. It translates to CASSASLNYEQYF.

This chain connects TRBV5-4 to TRBJ2-7, with 7 bases that match TRBD1. The V and J ends lost 4 bases and 3 bases, in that order; junction bases with no gene match: 7. The germline CDR1 and CDR2 sequences are SGHNT and YYREEE (reference sequence). The CDR3 totals 14 residues. The CDR3 bases are TGTGCCAGCAGCGTTGGACAGGTAGACTACGAGCAGTACTTC. As protein: CASSVGQVDYEQYF. Variable domain in full (rest from reference TRBV5-4 and TRBJ2-7): ETGVTQSPTHLIKTRGQQVTLRCSSQSGHNTVSWYQQALGQGPQFIFQYYREEENGRGNFPPRFSGLQFPNYSSELNVNALELDDSALYLCASSVGQVDYEQYFGPGTRLTVT.

In its sample, this clone was seen once. The chain uses TRBV9 and TRBJ2-7; TRBD2 agrees at 9 bases. The CDR3 is 16 amino acids. Germline V gene data show CDR1 as SGDLS and CDR2 as YYNGEE. V trimming: 0 bases; J trimming: 2 bases; junction bases outside the gene matches: 6. The CDR3 here is CASSVVAGGPPYEQYF. The CDR3, as DNA: TGTGCCAGCAGCGTAGTTGCGGGGGGGCCCCCCTACGAGCAGTACTTC. The variable domain in full, completed from reference TRBV9 and TRBJ2-7, reads DSGVTQTPKHLITATGQRVTLRCSPRSGDLSVYWYQQSLDQGLQFLIQYYNGEERAKGNILERFSAQQFPDLHSELNLSSLELGDSALYFCASSVVAGGPPYEQYFGPGTRLTVT.

The chain combines TRBV7-3 with TRBJ2-6, with 10 bases identical to TRBD1. CDR3 length equals 17 residues. Per the germline V gene, CDR1 is SGHTA and CDR2 is FQGTGA. V lost 5 bases and J lost 4; bases outside the gene matches: 8. The CDR3 DNA follows: TGTGCCAGCAGCGAGGACAGGGGGTTGCGGGGGGCCAACGTCCTGACTTTC. As protein: CASSEDRGLRGANVLTF.

In its sample, this clone was seen once. The chain is built from TRBV28 and TRBJ2-7; TRBD2 aligns across 8 bases. There are 17 residues in the CDR3. V shed 3 bases, J shed 4 bases, and the junction held 14 bases outside the gene matches. The V gene's germline CDR1 is MDHEN and CDR2 SYDVKM. The CDR3 nucleotides are TGTGCCAGCAGTTTCGTTTCTACGGGAGGGCGGAGGTACGAGCAGTACTTC. Translated, it gives CASSFVSTGGRRYEQYF.

The chain employs TRBV11-2 and TRBJ2-5; D might be TRBD1 (5 bases). CDR1 and CDR2 from the germline V gene are SGHAT and FQNNGV. CDR3 length: 15 amino acids. The V end was cut by 5 bases, the J end by 3 bases, with 16 bases between. CDR3 protein: CASSPRAQGKETQYF. Written as DNA, the CDR3 is TGTGCCAGCAGCCCTCGGGCCCAGGGTAAAGAGACCCAGTACTTC. Full variable domain (rest looked up from reference TRBV11-2 and TRBJ2-5): EAGVAQSPRYKIIEKRQSVAFWCNPISGHATLYWYQQILGQGPKLLIQFQNNGVVDDSQLPKDRFSAERLKGVDSTLKIQPAKLEDSAVYLCASSPRAQGKETQYFGPGTRLLVL.

V usage is TRBV6-1 and J usage is TRBJ2-3; 10 bases are a match to TRBD2. V shed 9 bases and J 3 bases; nucleotides not matched to a gene: 6. This CDR3 is 14 amino acids long. Germline V CDR1 and CDR2: MNHNS, SASEGT. The CDR3 here is CASASGRVTDTQYF. In DNA form, the CDR3 reads TGTGCCAGTGCGAGCGGGAGGGTGACAGATACGCAGTATTTT.

CDR3 loop: CASSRRQGEGDGYTF. The CDR3 coding sequence is TGTGCCAGCAGTAGACGACAGGGGGAGGGGGATGGCTACACCTTC. The rearrangement joins TRBV6-1 to TRBJ1-2; 9 bases are shared with TRBD1. V lost 5 bases and J lost 6; bases outside the gene matches: 10. The length of the CDR3 is 15 residues. The germline gives CDR1 MNHNS, CDR2 SASEGT.